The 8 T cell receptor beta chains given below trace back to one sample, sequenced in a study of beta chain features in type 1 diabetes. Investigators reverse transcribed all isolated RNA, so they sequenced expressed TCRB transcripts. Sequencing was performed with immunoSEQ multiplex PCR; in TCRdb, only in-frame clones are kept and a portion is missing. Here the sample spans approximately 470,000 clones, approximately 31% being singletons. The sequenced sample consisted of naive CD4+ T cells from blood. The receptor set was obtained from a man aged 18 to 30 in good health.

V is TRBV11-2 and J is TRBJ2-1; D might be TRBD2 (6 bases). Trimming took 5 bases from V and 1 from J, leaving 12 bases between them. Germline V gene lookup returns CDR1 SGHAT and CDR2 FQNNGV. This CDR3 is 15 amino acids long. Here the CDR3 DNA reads TGTGCCAGCAGCCCGGGGACTCCATCCTACAATGAGCAGTTCTTC. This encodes CASSPGTPSYNEQFF.

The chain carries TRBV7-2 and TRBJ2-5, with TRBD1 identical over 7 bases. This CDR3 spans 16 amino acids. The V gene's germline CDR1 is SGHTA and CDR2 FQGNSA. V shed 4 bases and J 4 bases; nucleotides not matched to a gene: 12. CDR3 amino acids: CASSSRFRTGGETQYF. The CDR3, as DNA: TGTGCCAGCAGCTCCAGATTCAGGACAGGAGGAGAGACCCAGTACTTC.

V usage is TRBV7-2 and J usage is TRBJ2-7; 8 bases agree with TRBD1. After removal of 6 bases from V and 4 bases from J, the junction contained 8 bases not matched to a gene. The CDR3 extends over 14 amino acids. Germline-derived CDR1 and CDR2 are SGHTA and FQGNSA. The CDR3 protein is CASSWTGRAYEQYF. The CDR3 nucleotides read TGTGCCAGCAGTTGGACAGGGCGTGCTTACGAGCAGTACTTC.

DNA for the CDR3: TGTGCCTGCGGGAGCGGCATTGAGCAGTTCTTC. Encoded protein: CACGSGIEQFF. The gene calls are TRBV30 and TRBJ2-1, with D perhaps TRBD2 (6 bases). CDR1 and CDR2 (germline): GTSNPN, SVGIG (reference sequence). This CDR3 has 11 amino acids. Deletions cut 6 bases from V and 9 bases from J, with 12 bases between.

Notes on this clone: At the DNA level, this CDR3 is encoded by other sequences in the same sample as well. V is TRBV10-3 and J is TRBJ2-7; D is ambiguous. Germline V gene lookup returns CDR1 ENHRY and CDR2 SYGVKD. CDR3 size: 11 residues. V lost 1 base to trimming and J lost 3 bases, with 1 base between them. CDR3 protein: CAISEYYEQYF. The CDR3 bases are TGTGCCATCAGTGAGTACTACGAGCAGTACTTC.

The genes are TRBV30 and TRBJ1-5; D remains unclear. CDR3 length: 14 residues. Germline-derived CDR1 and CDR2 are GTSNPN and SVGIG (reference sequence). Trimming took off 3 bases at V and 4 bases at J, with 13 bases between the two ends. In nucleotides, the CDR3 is TGTGCCTGGAGCGGACTTTTGGGGAATCAGCCCCAGCATTTT. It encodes CAWSGLLGNQPQHF.

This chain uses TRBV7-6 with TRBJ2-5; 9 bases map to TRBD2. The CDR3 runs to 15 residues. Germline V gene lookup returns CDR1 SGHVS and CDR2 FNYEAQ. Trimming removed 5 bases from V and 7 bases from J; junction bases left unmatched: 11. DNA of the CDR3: TGTGCCAGCAGCCCCCCGGGACTAGCACCAGGGACCCAGTACTTC. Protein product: CASSPPGLAPGTQYF.

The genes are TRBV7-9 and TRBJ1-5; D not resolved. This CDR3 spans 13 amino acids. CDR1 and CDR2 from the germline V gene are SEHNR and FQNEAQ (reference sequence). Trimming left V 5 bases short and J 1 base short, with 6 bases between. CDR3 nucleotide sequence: TGTGCCAGCAGCCCAGACAGCAATCAGCCCCAGCATTTT. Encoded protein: CASSPDSNQPQHF.